The 30 T cell receptor beta chains below come from one sample, sequenced in a study of metastatic and nonmetastatic thyroid tumors. Every patient underwent thyroid surgery untreated. TCRdb re-analyzed the PCR reads through MiXCR. The data show tens of thousands of clones, around 12% seen once. The sample consisted of tumor tissue. Every receptor here comes from a female donor with papillary thyroid cancer or a benign thyroid nodule (not recorded which). Some clones in this sample may be carry-over from other donors' samples.

This clone was detected many times. This chain joins TRBV3-1 and TRBJ1-1; D unresolved. Trimming cost V 2 bases and J 4 bases, with 8 bases left between them. Germline values: CDR1 LGHDT, CDR2 YNNKEL (reference sequence). The length of the CDR3 is 13 residues. The CDR3 here is CASSQSSSTEAFF. In DNA, the CDR3 is TGTGCCAGCAGCCAATCCTCGAGCACTGAAGCTTTCTTT.

This clone was detected many times. V and J are TRBV30 and TRBJ1-6; D not resolved. Germline V gene sequence: CDR1 GTSNPN, CDR2 SVGIG (reference sequence). CDR3 length: 14 amino acids. Between the trimmed V and J ends, which lost 0 bases and 9 bases, there was a span of 12 bases. The CDR3 reads CAWSVLQVASPLHF. The CDR3 DNA is TGTGCCTGGAGTGTGCTGCAGGTCGCTTCACCCCTCCACTTT. Full variable domain (rest looked up from reference TRBV30 and TRBJ1-6): SQTIHQWPATLVQPVGSPLSLECTVEGTSNPNLYWYRQAAGRGLQLLFYSVGIGQISSEVPQNLSASRPQDRQFILSSKKLLLSDSGFYLCAWSVLQVASPLHFGNGTRLTVT.

Only a few counts were recorded for this clone. The V call is TRBV2, the J call TRBJ2-3; D is unclear. Germline lookup yields CDR1 SNHLY and CDR2 FYNNEI. The CDR3 consists of 16 residues. Trimming took 6 bases from V and 0 from J, leaving 16 bases between them. CDR3 region: CASRPPGISSTDTQYF. The CDR3 DNA is TGTGCCAGCAGACCCCCCGGTATTAGTAGCACAGATACGCAGTATTTT.

The chain employs TRBV13 and TRBJ2-5; 8 bases are shared with TRBD1. This CDR3 has 15 amino acids. V trimming: 1 base; J trimming: 5 bases; junction bases outside the gene matches: 6. CDR1 is PRHDT, CDR2 FYEKMQ, per germline (reference sequence). The CDR3 sequence: CASSLEGQVRETQYF. The CDR3 nucleotides are TGTGCCAGCAGCTTAGAGGGACAGGTTCGGGAGACCCAGTACTTC.

This clone was counted at least ten times. The V and J genes are TRBV28 and TRBJ2-7; D is unclear. The germline gives CDR1 MDHEN, CDR2 SYDVKM. The CDR3 totals 14 residues. The V gene lost 3 bases and the J gene lost 3 bases, with 12 bases spanning the gap. This chain's CDR3 is CASSFGNINYEQYF. Written as DNA, the CDR3 is TGTGCCAGCAGTTTCGGAAACATCAACTACGAGCAGTACTTC.

On this clone itself: This may be a read error: a much more frequent sequence differs by one nucleotide. The rearrangement uses TRBV14 and TRBJ1-1; D ambiguous. The CDR3 is made up of 16 amino acids. V dropped 7 bases and J dropped 0 bases, with 18 bases sitting between them. Germline values: CDR1 SGHDN, CDR2 FVKESK. The CDR3 nucleotides are TGTGCCAGCATCCTTCCGGGCCCTAGCATGAACACTGAAGCTTTCTTT. Its protein is CASILPGPSMNTEAFF.

The sample holds a few counts of this clone. A much more abundant neighbour one base away suggests this may be a read error. The chain has TRBV20-1 and TRBJ2-7, with D unclear. There are 12 residues in the CDR3. In germline, CDR1 is DFQATT, CDR2 SNEGSKA (reference sequence). Trimming cost V 0 bases and J 4 bases, with 7 bases left between them. The CDR3 is CSARDEVYEQYF. CDR3 in DNA: TGCAGTGCTAGAGACGAGGTATACGAGCAGTACTTC.

Regarding this clone: This may be a read error, as it is one base from a much larger clone. Since no conserved phenylalanine or tryptophan closes the CDR3, a read error is the likely cause. The chain is built from TRBV11-2 and TRBJ1-1, with D unresolved. This CDR3 spans 11 amino acids. The V gene lost 5 bases and the J gene lost 7 bases, with 8 bases spanning the gap. CDR1 is SGHAT, CDR2 FQNNGV, per germline. This CDR3 is CASSLWGEAFS. The CDR3 DNA is TGTGCCAGCAGCCTGTGGGGTGAAGCTTTCTCT.

This clone was counted a few times. The junction departs from germline at one end; a sequencing error may be responsible. The chain employs TRBV5-5 and TRBJ1-4, with D possibly TRBD1 on 6 matching bases. Per the germline V gene, CDR1 is SGHKS and CDR2 is YYEKEE (reference sequence). This CDR3 is built from 13 residues. The CDR3 is CASRGAGIENLFF. The CDR3 DNA reads TGTGCCAGCAGGGGGGCAGGAATCGAAAACCTGTTTTTT.

CDR3 sequence (DNA): TGCAGTGCTAGCCCGCCCCCCGGGACTAGCGCCTACGAGCAGTACTTC. Its protein is CSASPPPGTSAYEQYF. The V gene is TRBV20-1, the J gene TRBJ2-7; 10 positions agree with TRBD2. The V segment lost 3 bases and the J segment 2 bases; nucleotides outside the gene matches: 10. The CDR3 has 16 residues. Germline CDR1 reads DFQATT; CDR2 reads SNEGSKA (reference sequence).

As to this clone: Mismatch with germline at one junction end may stem from a read error. The chain employs TRBV10-2 and TRBJ2-2, with D perhaps TRBD1 or TRBD2 (5 bases each). The CDR3 is made up of 14 amino acids. CDR1 WSHSY and CDR2 SAAADI come from the germline V gene. CDR3 residues: CASRRQWYTGELFF. The CDR3 region has the DNA TGCGCCAGCAGGAGACAGTGGTACACCGGGGAGCTGTTCTTT.

This clone appeared many times. The CDR3 nucleotides read TGTGCCAGCAGCTTCTTTAATACCCAAGAGACCCAGTACTTC. Protein sequence: CASSFFNTQETQYF. J is TRBJ2-5 and V is TRBV5-4; D ambiguous. V shed 2 bases and J shed 1 base, with 9 bases lying between them. The CDR3 has 14 residues. Germline V gene lookup returns CDR1 SGHNT and CDR2 YYREEE (reference sequence).

With regard to this clone: A read error is possible here, since a much larger clone lies one base away. The V and J genes are TRBV6-2 or TRBV6-3 and TRBJ1-1; D is uncertain. Germline V gene data show CDR1 as MNHEY and CDR2 as SVGEGT. The CDR3 has 14 residues. The CDR3: CASSYDDTNTEALF. The CDR3 DNA sequence: TGTGCCAGCAGTTACGATGACACGAACACTGAAGCTCTCTTT.

This clone came up many times. The chain links TRBV3-1 to TRBJ1-6; no definite D call. Germline V gene sequence: CDR1 LGHDT, CDR2 YNNKEL (reference sequence). The CDR3 loop spans 13 amino acids. The V end lost 0 bases, the J end lost 7 bases, and 4 bases lay between the germline ends. CDR3 DNA sequence: TGTGCCAGCAGCCAAGACAGAAATTCACCCCTCCACTTT. Translation gives CASSQDRNSPLHF.

At least ten counts were recorded for this clone. The chain is built from TRBV11-2 and TRBJ1-4, with D possibly TRBD1 on 5 matching bases. The V end was cut by 5 bases, the J end by 10 bases, with 11 bases between. The CDR3 loop spans 12 amino acids. Germline V lookup: CDR1 SGHAT, CDR2 FQNNGV. The CDR3 DNA reads as TGTGCCAGCAGCCCCGGGACTGGAAAACTGTTTTTT. This codes for CASSPGTGKLFF.

The sample holds many counts of this clone. The gene calls are TRBV15 and TRBJ1-4; 8 nucleotides agree with TRBD1. The CDR3 is made up of 18 amino acids. J was trimmed by 6 bases and V by 4 bases; bases with no gene match: 16. Germline V lookup: CDR1 LNHNV, CDR2 YYDKDF (reference sequence). CDR3 in amino acids: CATSIATTGAVGHEKLFF. In DNA form, the CDR3 reads TGTGCCACCAGCATAGCCACGACAGGGGCAGTCGGACATGAAAAACTGTTTTTT.

This clone has a single count. This may be a read error: a much more frequent sequence differs by one nucleotide. The chain combines TRBV7-9 with TRBJ1-4; possibly TRBD1 for D (5 bases). The germline V gene encodes CDR1 SEHNR and CDR2 FQNEAQ (reference sequence). The CDR3 sequence is 15 residues long. V was pared by 3 bases and J by 4 bases, with 12 bases between. For the CDR3, the DNA is TGTGCCAGCAGCTTGCTCCGGGGCGGTAATGAAAAACTGTTTTTT. Encoded protein: CASSLLRGGNEKLFF.

Ten or more counts support this clone. The conserved phenylalanine or tryptophan is not found at the CDR3 terminus, so this likely reflects a read error. No DNA is shown, since the ends of the CDR3 on it are uncertain; the CDR3 is the one TCRdb lists. V usage is TRBV3-1 and J usage is TRBJ2-7; the D call TRBD1 from the table was never checked on the DNA. The CDR3 spans 11 residues, counting both ends. The V gene's germline CDR1 is LGHDT and CDR2 YNNKEL (reference sequence). The CDR3 is CASSGRTGSHL.

This clone came up many times. The gene calls are TRBV20-1 and TRBJ2-7; 8 bases align to TRBD1. After removal of 6 bases from V and 5 bases from J, the junction contained 6 bases not matched to a gene. Per germline, CDR1 DFQATT and CDR2 SNEGSKA (reference sequence). The CDR3 is made up of 12 amino acids. CDR3 residues: CSARQGTNEQYF. As DNA, the CDR3 is TGCAGTGCAAGACAGGGGACGAACGAGCAGTACTTC.

As for this clone: With a much larger clone just one base away, this may be a read error. In the same sample, other DNA sequences code for this CDR3. This rearrangement joins TRBV6-1 to TRBJ1-2, with D uncertain. The CDR3 extends over 11 amino acids. Germline values: CDR1 MNHNS, CDR2 SASEGT. V was pared by 4 bases and J by 12 bases, with 12 bases between. CDR3 sequence reads: CASSASAANTF. CDR3 bases: TGTGCCAGCAGTGCAAGCGCAGCCAACACCTTC.

This sequence joins TRBV7-8 and TRBJ2-6, with D unresolved. Trimming removed 5 bases at V and 6 bases at J, with 5 bases between. Germline V gene lookup returns CDR1 SGHVS and CDR2 FQNEAQ. The CDR3 is 12 residues long. The CDR3 region has the DNA TGTGCCAGCAGCCCCACGGCCAACGTCCTGACTTTC. This codes for CASSPTANVLTF.

Worth noting for this clone: A clone one base away is much larger, so this may be a read error. V and J are TRBV11-3 and TRBJ2-2, with D hard to call. The V end was cut by 3 bases, the J end by 4 bases, with 9 bases between. CDR1 and CDR2 from the germline V gene are SGHNT and YENEEA. The CDR3 sequence is 14 residues long. This CDR3 is CASSFLVFTGELFF. CDR3 nucleotides: TGTGCCAGCAGCTTCCTTGTGTTCACCGGGGAGCTGTTTTTT.

Only a few counts were recorded for this clone. A much larger clone sits a single nucleotide away, making a read error possible. Within the sample, other DNA sequences also encode this same CDR3. The chain has TRBV2 and TRBJ2-5; perhaps D is TRBD1 or TRBD2 (6 bases each). The CDR3 runs to 15 residues. Looked up from germline, CDR1 is SNHLY and CDR2 is FYNNEI. In nucleotides, the CDR3 is TGTGCCAGCAGTTTGGGGGGCGCGGCTCAAGAGACCCAATACTTC. It codes for CASSLGGAAQETQYF.

There are a few counts of this clone. This could be a read error, since a much larger clone is one nucleotide away. The same CDR3 arises from other DNA sequences in this sample as well. The V gene is TRBV24-1, the J gene TRBJ1-2; weak D call: TRBD1 (6 bases). This CDR3 is 13 amino acids long. Germline V gene sequence: CDR1 KGHDR, CDR2 SFDVKD. V shed 10 bases and J shed 8 bases, with 19 bases lying between them. The CDR3 bases are TGTGCCACAAGTAGGGGGATGGCGGAGGGCTACACCTTC. This sequence encodes CATSRGMAEGYTF.

This clone was counted many times. V usage is TRBV11-3 and J usage is TRBJ2-2; D tentatively reads TRBD1 or TRBD2 (6 bases each). V was shortened by 5 bases and J by 4 bases, with 14 bases between the two germline ends. This CDR3 has 15 residues. CDR1 and CDR2 from the germline V gene are SGHNT and YENEEA. This CDR3 is CASSRGGLFTGELFF. The CDR3 DNA sequence: TGTGCCAGCAGCCGAGGGGGACTTTTCACCGGGGAGCTGTTTTTT.

This clone has just one count. This chain joins TRBV11-2 and TRBJ1-1; TRBD1 matches 7 bases. V dropped 2 bases and J dropped 0; count of bases not matched to a gene: 9. Per the germline V gene, CDR1 is SGHAT and CDR2 is FQNNGV. The CDR3 sequence is 17 residues long. The DNA of the CDR3 is TGTGCCAGCAGCTTACGGGACAGCTCGACTATGAACACTGAAGCTTTCTTT. It translates to CASSLRDSSTMNTEAFF.

This clone has at least ten counts. Other nucleotide sequences in the sample specify the same CDR3. The chain employs TRBV28 and TRBJ2-5; possible D gene TRBD2, 5 bases. Germline V lookup: CDR1 MDHEN, CDR2 SYDVKM. V lost 5 bases and J 2 bases, leaving 15 bases between the germline ends. There are 15 residues in the CDR3. Here the CDR3 DNA reads TGTGCCAGCAGTCGCCTACTAGGACTGCAAGAGACCCAGTACTTC. Translated, it gives CASSRLLGLQETQYF. The entire variable domain, with the rest obtained from reference TRBV28 and TRBJ2-5, is as follows: DVKVTQSSRYLVKRTGEKVFLECVQDMDHENMFWYRQDPGLGLRLIYFSYDVKMKEKGDIPEGYSVSREKKERFSLILESASTNQTSMYLCASSRLLGLQETQYFGPGTRLLVL.

This clone has only a few counts. A junction boundary mismatches the germline segment, possibly from a read error. The chain uses TRBV4-1 and TRBJ2-1; a weak D match, TRBD1 (6 bases). This CDR3 has 14 residues. Per the germline V gene, CDR1 is MGHRA and CDR2 is YSYEKL. CDR3 residues: CASSQTGPYSEQFF. The CDR3 region has the DNA TGCGCCAGCAGCCAGACAGGCCCTTACAGTGAGCAGTTCTTC.

The rearrangement uses TRBV20-1 and TRBJ2-1; TRBD2 agrees at 14 bases. This CDR3 region has 16 residues. Germline CDR1 is DFQATT and CDR2 is SNEGSKA (reference sequence). CDR3 sequence: CTPGLAGVRSYNEQFF. Here the CDR3 DNA reads TGCACTCCGGGACTAGCGGGGGTAAGATCCTACAATGAGCAGTTCTTC.

This clone was counted only a few times. The chain recombines TRBV12-3 or TRBV12-4 with TRBJ1-2; no clear D. Trimming removed 9 bases from V and 0 bases from J, with 11 bases in between. This CDR3 contains 13 residues. The CDR3 coding sequence is TGTGCCAGAAGTCCCCGGACTAACTATGGCTACACCTTC. It specifies CARSPRTNYGYTF.